A selection of T cell receptor beta chains follows, all from one sample in a study of blood T cell repertoires in COVID-19. Using immunoSEQ multiplex PCR, the repertoire was profiled, and TCRdb retains in-frame clones only, with some absent. The table includes more than 200,000 clones, 85% to 90% detected once. Material: peripheral blood. The receptors originated from a man in his forties or fifties with acute or convalescent COVID-19. Each CDR3 is given with its conserved first and last residue. A D gene is named only where the DNA matches it firmly. Clone size is shown for a subset of rows, as once, few, many or a class of expanded clone.

TRBJ2-1	TRBV5-4	NA	NA	14	CASSLQGAYNEQFF	TGTGCCAGCAGCCTACAGGGAGCTTACAATGAGCAGTTCTTC
TRBJ1-2	TRBV10-1	NA	NA	13	CASSPGPAYGYTF	TGCGCCAGCAGTCCTGGGCCGGCCTATGGCTACACCTTC
TRBJ2-2	TRBV3-1/TRBV3-2	TRBD1	NA	14	CASSGTGGTGELFF	TGTGCCAGCAGCGGGACAGGGGGCACCGGGGAGCTGTTTTTT
TRBJ2-3	TRBV11-2	NA	few	16	CASSLGTGGHVDTQYF	TGTGCCAGCAGCTTAGGAACCGGCGGCCACGTCGATACGCAGTATTTT
TRBJ1-4	TRBV30	NA	NA	15	CAWSWMGATNEKLFF	TGTGCCTGGAGTTGGATGGGGGCCACTAATGAAAAACTGTTTTTT
TRBJ1-5	TRBV6-2/TRBV6-3	TRBD1	NA	16	CASSYSGTGFSQPQHF	TGTGCCAGCAGTTACTCCGGGACAGGGTTCTCCCAGCCCCAGCATTTT
TRBJ2-5	TRBV20-1	NA	NA	18	CSASVLGRGNGGQETQYF	TGCAGTGCTAGTGTGTTGGGCAGGGGGAACGGAGGGCAAGAGACCCAGTACTTC
TRBJ1-2	TRBV5-6	NA	NA	14	CASSPSRGNYGYTF	TGTGCCAGCAGCCCGTCTAGGGGGAACTATGGCTACACCTTC
TRBJ1-6	TRBV12-3/TRBV12-4	NA	NA	12	CASSLAGRASIF	TGTGCCAGCAGTTTAGCTGGGAGGGCTTCCATTTTT
TRBJ2-2	TRBV4-1	TRBD1	NA	15	CASSQGQGWTGELFF	TGCGCCAGCAGCCAGGGACAGGGTTGGACCGGGGAGCTGTTTTTT
TRBJ2-3	TRBV27	NA	NA	13	CASRPSGADTQYF	TGTGCCAGCAGGCCCTCAGGGGCGGATACGCAGTATTTT
TRBJ1-6	TRBV6-5	NA	NA	15	CASTLGHTYNSPLHF	TGTGCCAGCACCCTGGGACATACCTATAATTCACCCCTCCACTTT
TRBJ1-1	TRBV12-3/TRBV12-4	TRBD1	NA	13	CASSWGQGMTAFF	TGTGCCAGCAGTTGGGGACAGGGAATGACGGCTTTCTTT
TRBJ1-1	TRBV18	TRBD1	NA	14	CASSLQKQGTEAFF	TGTGCCAGCTCTCTACAAAAACAGGGGACTGAAGCTTTCTTT
TRBJ2-7	TRBV7-9	TRBD1	NA	15	CASSLGGQGAYEQYF	TGTGCCAGCAGCTTAGGAGGACAGGGGGCCTACGAGCAGTACTTC
TRBJ1-1	TRBV4-1	TRBD1	once	16	CASSHSRQGADTEAFF	TGCGCCAGCAGCCATAGCAGACAGGGGGCGGACACTGAAGCTTTCTTT